Below are 25 T cell receptor beta chains sequenced from a single sample in a study of blood T cell repertoires in COVID-19. TCRdb keeps only in-frame clones here, not all; method: immunoSEQ multiplex PCR. The sample carries around 200,000 clones, roughly 80% recorded once. Source material: peripheral blood. The receptors here all came from a woman in her sixties or seventies with COVID-19, enrolled during active disease.

The chain joins TRBV30 to TRBJ2-2; 7 bases line up with TRBD1. Germline values: CDR1 GTSNPN, CDR2 SVGIG (reference sequence). Trimming took 7 bases from V and 4 from J; bases not matched to a gene: 12. CDR3 length: 15 amino acids. The CDR3 DNA reads TGTGCCTTTTCACCGGGACAGCACCTCACCGGGGAGCTGTTTTTT. Translation: CAFSPGQHLTGELFF.

This clone has only one observation. The V gene is TRBV5-1, the J gene TRBJ2-5; 9 bases map to TRBD2. Germline values: CDR1 SGHRS, CDR2 YFSETQ. V was clipped by 0 bases and J by 5 bases; unmatched bases: 8. There are 16 residues in the CDR3. This chain's CDR3 is CASSLAESSGDETQYF. CDR3 in DNA: TGCGCCAGCAGCTTGGCCGAGTCTAGCGGGGATGAGACCCAGTACTTC.

This chain connects TRBV30 to TRBJ2-4; TRBD1 agrees at 10 bases. The germline CDR1 and CDR2 sequences are GTSNPN and SVGIG (reference sequence). This CDR3 comprises 13 residues. Trimming removed 3 bases from V and 5 bases from J; junction bases left unmatched: 1. The DNA for the CDR3 is TGTGCCTGGAGCGGGACAGGGGAAAACATTCAGTACTTC. Protein product: CAWSGTGENIQYF. Based on the CDR3 plus reference TRBV30 and TRBJ2-4, the full variable domain is SQTIHQWPATLVQPVGSPLSLECTVEGTSNPNLYWYRQAAGRGLQLLFYSVGIGQISSEVPQNLSASRPQDRQFILSSKKLLLSDSGFYLCAWSGTGENIQYFGAGTRLSVL.

This chain's CDR3 is CASSLRRTSSSGANVLTF. The CDR3 DNA is TGTGCCAGCAGTCTCCGACGGACATCCAGCTCTGGGGCCAACGTCCTGACTTTC. The J gene is TRBJ2-6, the V gene TRBV28, with D maybe TRBD1 (5 bases). Trimming pared 5 bases from V and 0 bases from J, leaving 17 bases between. The CDR3 length is 18 residues. Germline V gives CDR1 MDHEN, CDR2 SYDVKM. Full variable domain (remainder filled in from reference TRBV28 and TRBJ2-6): DVKVTQSSRYLVKRTGEKVFLECVQDMDHENMFWYRQDPGLGLRLIYFSYDVKMKEKGDIPEGYSVSREKKERFSLILESASTNQTSMYLCASSLRRTSSSGANVLTFGAGSRLTVL.

The V call is TRBV11-1, the J call TRBJ1-2, with 7 bases matching TRBD1. Germline-derived CDR1 and CDR2 are SGHAT and FQDESV (reference sequence). This CDR3 has 13 amino acids. V shed 3 bases, J shed 7 bases, and the junction held 5 bases outside the gene matches. The CDR3 sequence: CASSFDRDSGYTF. The CDR3 nucleotides are TGTGCCAGCAGCTTCGACAGGGATAGTGGCTACACCTTC.

The rearrangement links TRBV11-2 to TRBJ1-1; D is perhaps TRBD1 (5 bases). The germline V and J ends were trimmed by 3 bases and 2 bases, with 13 bases remaining between them. Germline V gene lookup returns CDR1 SGHAT and CDR2 FQNNGV. The CDR3 has 15 residues. In DNA, the CDR3 is TGTGCCAGCAGCTTGCGGGGCAGGACTAACACTGAAGCTTTCTTT. It is translated as CASSLRGRTNTEAFF.

The chain joins TRBV2 to TRBJ1-4; TRBD1 aligns across 9 bases. With V trimmed by 8 bases and J by 7 bases, 11 bases remained unmatched. Germline V gene lookup returns CDR1 SNHLY and CDR2 FYNNEI. This CDR3 region has 15 residues. CDR3 in amino acids: CASAGPGQGGEKLFF. CDR3 DNA sequence: TGTGCCAGCGCTGGTCCGGGACAGGGTGGTGAAAAACTGTTTTTT.

This chain's CDR3 is CASSLKGGYTEAFF. The CDR3 coding sequence is TGTGCCAGCAGCTTAAAGGGGGGGTACACTGAAGCTTTCTTT. V gene TRBV7-3 combines with J gene TRBJ1-1; tentatively, D is TRBD1 (6 bases). Germline values: CDR1 SGHTA, CDR2 FQGTGA. Trimming removed 1 base at V and 3 bases at J, with 9 bases between. The CDR3 loop spans 14 amino acids.

This clone was picked up a small number of times. The rearrangement joins TRBV29-1 to TRBJ1-5; the D is unclear. CDR1 and CDR2 from the germline V gene are SQVTM and ANQGSEA. The germline V and J ends were trimmed by 4 bases and 4 bases, with 8 bases remaining between them. CDR3 length: 12 residues. CDR3 in DNA: TGCAGCGTTGGTCAGACTAATCAGCCCCAGCATTTT. Its translation is CSVGQTNQPQHF.

The chain couples TRBV5-1 to TRBJ2-7, with 7 positions matching TRBD1. V lost 4 bases to trimming and J lost 4 bases; unmatched junction nucleotides: 5. The length of the CDR3 is 13 residues. The germline CDR1 and CDR2 sequences are SGHRS and YFSETQ. The CDR3 DNA reads TGCGCCAGCAGCCTGGACAGGCTGTACGAGCAGTACTTC. This sequence encodes CASSLDRLYEQYF. The complete variable domain, with remaining parts taken from reference TRBV5-1 and TRBJ2-7, reads KAGVTQTPRYLIKTRGQQVTLSCSPISGHRSVSWYQQTPGQGLQFLFEYFSETQRNKGNFPGRFSGRQFSNSRSEMNVSTLELGDSALYLCASSLDRLYEQYFGPGTRLTVT.

The chain recombines TRBV27 with TRBJ1-5; D is undetermined. Trimming shortened V by 0 bases and J by 5 bases, and 8 bases separated the two germline ends. The V gene's germline CDR1 is MNHEY and CDR2 SMNVEV (reference sequence). This CDR3 region has 14 residues. Here the CDR3 reads CASSLSGEDQPQHF. The CDR3 bases are TGTGCCAGCAGTTTATCCGGAGAGGATCAGCCCCAGCATTTT.

This sequence joins TRBV29-1 and TRBJ1-2, with 7 bases matching TRBD1. The CDR3 consists of 14 residues. CDR1 and CDR2 (germline): SQVTM, ANQGSEA. Trimming removed 5 bases from V and 2 bases from J; junction bases left unmatched: 8. CDR3 residues: CSVRLTGDNYGYTF. CDR3 bases: TGCAGCGTTCGCTTAACAGGGGACAACTATGGCTACACCTTC.

The rearrangement uses TRBV7-3 and TRBJ2-5; TRBD2 agrees at 7 bases. Germline V gene sequence: CDR1 SGHTA, CDR2 FQGTGA. The trim removed 6 bases at V and 0 bases at J, leaving 7 bases unmatched. The CDR3 runs 15 residues. The CDR3 here is CASSPGGEYQETQYF. CDR3 sequence (DNA): TGTGCCAGCAGTCCTGGGGGGGAATACCAAGAGACCCAGTACTTC.

The V call is TRBV30, the J call TRBJ1-5, with a possible D match to TRBD1 (5 bases). The CDR3 is 13 amino acids. Germline CDR1 GTSNPN, CDR2 SVGIG (reference sequence). V lost 0 bases, J lost 5 bases, and 8 bases lay in between. CDR3 sequence: CAWSVKGDQPQHF. The CDR3 bases are TGTGCCTGGAGTGTGAAAGGGGATCAGCCCCAGCATTTT. Combining the CDR3 with reference TRBV30 and TRBJ1-5 gives the whole variable domain SQTIHQWPATLVQPVGSPLSLECTVEGTSNPNLYWYRQAAGRGLQLLFYSVGIGQISSEVPQNLSASRPQDRQFILSSKKLLLSDSGFYLCAWSVKGDQPQHFGDGTRLSIL.

V gene TRBV5-1 combines with J gene TRBJ1-3; 8 bases align to TRBD1. V lost 4 bases to trimming and J lost 4 bases; unmatched junction nucleotides: 7. CDR1 and CDR2 from the germline V gene are SGHRS and YFSETQ. CDR3 length equals 15 residues. The CDR3 bases are TGCGCCAGCAGCCGCACAGGGGGAGCGGGAAACACCATATATTTT. Translating gives CASSRTGGAGNTIYF.

CDR3 region: CAWSQDSNQPQHF. In DNA, the CDR3 is TGTGCCTGGAGTCAGGATAGCAATCAGCCCCAGCATTTT. The J gene is TRBJ1-5, the V gene TRBV30; no clear D. The CDR3 loop spans 13 amino acids. Germline assignment: CDR1 GTSNPN and CDR2 SVGIG (reference sequence). V was trimmed by 2 bases and J by 0 bases, leaving 5 bases between them.

This clone was seen a handful of times. The rearrangement joins TRBV7-8 to TRBJ1-4, with TRBD1 matching over 8 bases. CDR1 is SGHVS, CDR2 FQNEAQ, per germline. This CDR3 has 20 residues. Losses at the gene ends were 5 bases for V and 10 bases for J; bases not matched to a gene: 27. The CDR3: CASSPLGQGVSQPNHGKLFF. In nucleotides, the CDR3 is TGTGCCAGCAGCCCCCTAGGACAGGGCGTCTCCCAGCCCAACCATGGAAAACTGTTTTTT.

The V and J genes are TRBV6-2 or TRBV6-3 and TRBJ2-5; D unclear. Germline CDR1 MNHEY, CDR2 SVGEGT. V was clipped by 2 bases and J by 4 bases, with 5 bases between them. The CDR3 consists of 12 residues. CDR3 nucleotides: TGTGCCAGCAGTTACGTTCGAGAGACCCAGTACTTC. It specifies CASSYVRETQYF.

The J gene is TRBJ1-2, the V gene TRBV28; tentatively, D is TRBD1 (6 bases). The CDR3 runs to 11 residues. Per the germline V gene, CDR1 is MDHEN and CDR2 is SYDVKM. V gave up 6 bases and J gave up 8 bases, with 10 bases separating them. The CDR3 region has the DNA TGTGCCAGCAGGTACAGGGACGGCTACACCTTC. It yields the protein CASRYRDGYTF.

V is TRBV5-6 and J is TRBJ2-7; 7 bases align to TRBD2. V lost 0 bases and J lost 0; bases outside the gene matches: 3. The CDR3 totals 15 residues. Germline lookup yields CDR1 SGHDT and CDR2 YYEEEE. CDR3: CASSLDERGSYEQYF. The CDR3 bases are TGTGCCAGCAGCTTGGATGAGCGGGGCTCCTACGAGCAGTACTTC. Together with reference TRBV5-6 and TRBJ2-7, the CDR3 gives the full variable domain: DAGVTQSPTHLIKTRGQQVTLRCSPKSGHDTVSWYQQALGQGPQFIFQYYEEEERQRGNFPDRFSGHQFPNYSSELNVNALLLGDSALYLCASSLDERGSYEQYFGPGTRLTVT.

This rearrangement joins TRBV6-5 to TRBJ1-5; D gene uncertain. The germline V and J ends were trimmed by 5 bases and 4 bases, with 15 bases remaining between them. This CDR3 spans 15 amino acids. Germline V lookup: CDR1 MNHEY, CDR2 SVGAGI. The CDR3 DNA follows: TGTGCCAGCAGTCCAGACTCGTTGGCTAATCAGCCCCAGCATTTT. It is translated as CASSPDSLANQPQHF.

The genes are TRBV2 and TRBJ2-1, with 10 bases aligning to TRBD2. The CDR3 loop spans 16 amino acids. The V gene end was trimmed by 8 bases and the J gene end by 6 bases; junction bases not matched to a gene: 13. Germline lookup yields CDR1 SNHLY and CDR2 FYNNEI. CDR3 sequence (DNA): TGTGCCAGCGGAAGAAAGCGGGGGGGCCCCGGCAATGAGCAGTTCTTC. This codes for CASGRKRGGPGNEQFF.

In its sample, this clone was seen many times. The chain combines TRBV27 with TRBJ1-2, with 9 bases lining up with TRBD1. Germline CDR1 reads MNHEY; CDR2 reads SMNVEV (reference sequence). The CDR3 extends over 15 amino acids. J was trimmed by 4 bases and V by 5 bases; bases with no gene match: 8. CDR3 coding DNA: TGTGCCAGCAGTCGCCTGGACAGGGGAAGCTATGGCTACACCTTC. Amino acids: CASSRLDRGSYGYTF.

The chain uses TRBV6-6 and TRBJ2-5, with TRBD2 as a possible D gene (6 bases). The germline gives CDR1 MNHNY, CDR2 SVGAGI (reference sequence). The CDR3 is 15 residues long. The V end was cut by 6 bases, the J end by 5 bases, with 19 bases between. CDR3 in DNA: TGTGCCAGCAGCCGACTAGGCGGGATAGGGGAGACCCAGTACTTC. Residues: CASSRLGGIGETQYF.

The chain combines TRBV5-1 with TRBJ2-1, with a possible D match to TRBD2 (5 bases). From germline, CDR1 is SGHRS and CDR2 YFSETQ. V was trimmed by 5 bases and J by 12 bases, leaving 18 bases between them. The CDR3 is 13 residues long. CDR3 DNA sequence: TGCGCCAGCAGTTATATACGGGGTTTTGGGCAGTTCTTC. This sequence encodes CASSYIRGFGQFF.